This entry lists 16 T cell receptor beta chains sequenced from one sample in a study of neurological immune-mediated disorders. TCRdb reanalysed the 5' RACE reads using MiXCR and keeps one entry per CDR3 protein. The repertoire holds 20,000 to 30,000 distinct CDR3 sequences, with 2.5% as singletons. Sequenced: PBMCs. The receptors were sampled from a woman aged 45-60 years with multiple sclerosis.

This clonotype has a count of ten or more. This chain joins TRBV20-1 and TRBJ2-2, with 7 bases identical to TRBD1. V shed 0 bases, J shed 5 bases, and the junction held 3 bases outside the gene matches. Germline CDR1 reads DFQATT; CDR2 reads SNEGSKA (reference sequence). The CDR3 contains 14 residues. The CDR3 protein is CSAREGGGTGELFF. For the CDR3, the DNA is TGCAGTGCTAGAGAAGGGGGCGGGACCGGGGAGCTGTTTTTT.

This clonotype was counted ten times or more. The chain couples TRBV5-1 to TRBJ2-1; 7 positions match TRBD1. The CDR3 has 15 amino acids. The germline V gene encodes CDR1 SGHRS and CDR2 YFSETQ. V was clipped by 0 bases and J by 6 bases; unmatched bases: 6. In DNA, the CDR3 is TGCGCCAGCAGCTTGGACAGGGGAATAAGCAATGAGCAGTTCTTC. This gives the protein CASSLDRGISNEQFF.

This clonotype has a count of ten or more. The rearrangement links TRBV5-4 to TRBJ1-2; D is undetermined. Germline V gives CDR1 SGHNT, CDR2 YYREEE (reference sequence). There are 13 residues in the CDR3. V lost 0 bases and J lost 0, with 3 bases in between. This CDR3 reads CASSLDSNYGYTF. In DNA form, the CDR3 reads TGTGCCAGCAGCTTGGATTCTAACTATGGCTACACCTTC.

Ten or more counts support this clonotype. The CDR3 sequence: CSATLIADTQYF. CDR3 DNA sequence: TGCAGTGCTACTTTGATTGCAGATACGCAGTATTTT. The chain is built from TRBV20-1 and TRBJ2-3; D remains unclear. The CDR3 runs 12 residues. The V end lost 4 bases, the J end lost 4 bases, and 9 bases lay between the germline ends. Germline-derived CDR1 and CDR2 are DFQATT and SNEGSKA (reference sequence).

This clonotype showed up many times. This sequence joins TRBV12-3 or TRBV12-4 and TRBJ1-5, with a possible D match to TRBD1 (5 bases). The CDR3 runs to 15 residues. The V and J ends lost 7 bases and 0 bases respectively, with 13 bases between them. The CDR3 bases are TGTGCCAGCACCATGGGACCGTTTAGCAATCAGCCCCAGCATTTT. Protein sequence: CASTMGPFSNQPQHF.

The J gene is TRBJ2-7, the V gene TRBV4-2; 9 bases map to TRBD1. The CDR3 has 17 residues. V was clipped by 3 bases and J by 1 base; unmatched bases: 10. Germline loops: CDR1 LGHNA, CDR2 YNFKEQ. In DNA, the CDR3 is TGTGCCAGCAGCCAGGAGACGTTAGGACAGGGGTCCTACGAGCAGTACTTC. Residues: CASSQETLGQGSYEQYF.

This clonotype was picked up a small number of times. CDR3 bases: TGTGCCAGCAGCTATAAAAGAGGGGGTACTGAAGCTTTCTTT. It translates to CASSYKRGGTEAFF. The chain recombines TRBV7-8 with TRBJ1-1; tentative D call: TRBD1 (6 bases). Germline assignment: CDR1 SGHVS and CDR2 FQNEAQ. There are 14 residues in the CDR3. Trimming removed 4 bases at V and 5 bases at J, with 14 bases between.

This clonotype was counted ten times or more. The germline gene is not matched at one end of the junction; a read error may be the cause. This chain links TRBV20-1 with TRBJ2-2; D gene ambiguous. Germline CDR1 DFQATT, CDR2 SNEGSKA (reference sequence). The CDR3 runs 11 residues. CDR3 sequence reads: CSVRGTGELFF. Here the CDR3 DNA reads TGCAGTGTTAGAGGCACCGGGGAGCTGTTTTTT.

This clonotype was seen at least ten times. The chain has TRBV11-2 and TRBJ2-2; D is undetermined. CDR1 is SGHAT and CDR2 is FQNNGV in the germline V gene. V lost 4 bases and J lost 6, with 12 bases in between. The CDR3 runs 14 residues. The CDR3 region is CASSSTDRPGELFF. CDR3 nucleotides: TGTGCCAGCAGCTCCACAGATAGGCCCGGGGAGCTGTTTTTT.

This clonotype was observed at least ten times. The chain uses TRBV5-1 and TRBJ2-5; 9 bases line up with TRBD2. Germline-derived CDR1 and CDR2 are SGHRS and YFSETQ. The CDR3 runs to 16 residues. V lost 0 bases and J lost 0; bases outside the gene matches: 3. The CDR3 DNA reads TGCGCCAGCAGCTTGGGGACTAGCGCAGACCAAGAGACCCAGTACTTC. This sequence encodes CASSLGTSADQETQYF.

This clonotype appeared many times. The chain carries TRBV2 and TRBJ2-3; no definite D call. This CDR3 is 13 amino acids long. The germline gives CDR1 SNHLY, CDR2 FYNNEI. The V end lost 5 bases, the J end lost 2 bases, and 8 bases lay between the germline ends. The CDR3, as DNA: TGTGCCAGCAGTTTGAGTGTCACAGATACGCAGTATTTT. Protein: CASSLSVTDTQYF.

This clonotype was observed many times. The CDR3 region is CASWTGGAVVRGYTF. As DNA, the CDR3 is TGTGCCAGCTGGACAGGGGGCGCGGTGGTGAGGGGCTACACCTTC. This chain connects TRBV27 to TRBJ1-2; 11 bases line up with TRBD1. The CDR3 runs 15 residues. After removal of 8 bases from V and 8 bases from J, the junction contained 13 bases not matched to a gene. The germline gives CDR1 MNHEY, CDR2 SMNVEV (reference sequence).

This clonotype was observed many times. The rearrangement joins TRBV3-1 to TRBJ2-3; either TRBD1 or TRBD2 may fit D (6 bases each). V was trimmed by 4 bases and J by 0 bases, leaving 14 bases between them. CDR3 length: 16 amino acids. From germline, CDR1 is LGHDT and CDR2 YNNKEL (reference sequence). DNA of the CDR3: TGTGCCAGCAGCCGGGGTGGGGGGCCCAGCACAGATACGCAGTATTTT. The encoded protein is CASSRGGGPSTDTQYF.

The genes are TRBV4-3 and TRBJ2-1, with D possibly TRBD2 on 6 matching bases. Trimming pared 4 bases from V and 9 bases from J, leaving 10 bases between. The CDR3 runs 12 residues. Germline V CDR1 and CDR2: LGHNA, YSLEER. Here the CDR3 DNA reads TGCGCCAGCAGCCTAATTAGCGGTGAGCAGTTCTTC. Residues: CASSLISGEQFF.

This clonotype was found a few times. This sequence may be a read error, since a much larger clone differs from it by one base. The CDR3 ends on some other residue instead of the conserved phenylalanine or tryptophan, so this is likely a read error. The J gene is TRBJ2-7, the V gene TRBV7-8; D perhaps matches TRBD2 (6 bases). The V end lost 5 bases, the J end lost 1 base, and 12 bases lay between the germline ends. This CDR3 comprises 14 residues. CDR1 and CDR2 (germline): SGHVS, FQNEAQ. CDR3 sequence: CASSTGGSSYEQYC. The DNA for the CDR3 is TGTGCCAGCAGCACCGGGGGAAGTTCCTACGAGCAGTACTGC.

This clonotype was picked up many times. The CDR3 DNA reads TGTGCCAGCAGCTCTAGACAGGGTGGGCGGACCGGGGAGCTGTTTTTT. It encodes CASSSRQGGRTGELFF. The chain recombines TRBV7-3 with TRBJ2-2; 7 nucleotides align to TRBD1. The germline CDR1 and CDR2 sequences are SGHTA and FQGTGA. The CDR3 contains 16 residues. Trimming at V came to 4 bases and at J to 5 bases, leaving 10 bases not matched to a gene.